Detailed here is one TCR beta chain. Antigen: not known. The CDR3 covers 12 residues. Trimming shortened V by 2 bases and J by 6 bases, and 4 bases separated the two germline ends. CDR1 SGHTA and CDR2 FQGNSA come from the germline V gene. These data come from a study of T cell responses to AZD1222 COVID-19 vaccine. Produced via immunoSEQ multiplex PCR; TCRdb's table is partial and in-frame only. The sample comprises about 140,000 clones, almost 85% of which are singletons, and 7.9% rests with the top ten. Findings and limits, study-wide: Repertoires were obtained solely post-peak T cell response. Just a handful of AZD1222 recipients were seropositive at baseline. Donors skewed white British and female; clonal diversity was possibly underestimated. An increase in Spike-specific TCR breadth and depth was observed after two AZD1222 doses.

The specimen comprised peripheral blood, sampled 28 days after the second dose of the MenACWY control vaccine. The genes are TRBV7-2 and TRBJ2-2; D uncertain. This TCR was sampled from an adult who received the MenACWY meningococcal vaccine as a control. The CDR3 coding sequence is TGTGCCAGCAGCTTAAACGCCGGGGAGCTGTTTTTT. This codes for CASSLNAGELFF. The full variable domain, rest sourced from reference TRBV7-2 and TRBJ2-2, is GAGVSQSPSNKVTEKGKDVELRCDPISGHTALYWYRQSLGQGLEFLIYFQGNSAPDKSGLPSDRFSAERTGGSVSTLTIQRTQQEDSAVYLCASSLNAGELFFGEGSRLTVL.